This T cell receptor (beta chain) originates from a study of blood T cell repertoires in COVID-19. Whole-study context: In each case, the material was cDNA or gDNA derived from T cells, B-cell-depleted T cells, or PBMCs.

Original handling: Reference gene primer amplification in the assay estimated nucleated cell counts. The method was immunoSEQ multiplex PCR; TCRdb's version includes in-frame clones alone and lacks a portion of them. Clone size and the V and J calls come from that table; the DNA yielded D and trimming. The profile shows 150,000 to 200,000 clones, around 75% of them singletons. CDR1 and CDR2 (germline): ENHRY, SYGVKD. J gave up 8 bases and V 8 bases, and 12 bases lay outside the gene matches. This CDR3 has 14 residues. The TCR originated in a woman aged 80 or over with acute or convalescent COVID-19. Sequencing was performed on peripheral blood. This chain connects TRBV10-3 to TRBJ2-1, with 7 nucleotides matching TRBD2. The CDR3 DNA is TGTGCCATCTCGTTGCGGGAGAGTCGCGATGAGCAGTTCTTC. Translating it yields CAISLRESRDEQFF.